A single sample is the source of the 6 T cell receptor beta chains below, sequenced in a study of T cells in localized non-small cell lung cancer (dated by TCRdb to between 2020 and 2021). Libraries were made using the immunoSEQ multiplex PCR assay. TCRdb provides this immuneACCESS table in a form limited to in-frame rearrangements. Some clones are lacking; in checked studies, under half of them reflect an unresolved V gene, and why the rest are absent is not known. The sample includes about 20,000 clones, with 88% observed a single time. The ten most abundant clones make up over 20% of the sample. The sample consisted of PBMCs, taken before any cancer treatment. The receptor set was obtained from a man aged 40 to 69 with stage II squamous cell lung carcinoma.

The chain uses TRBV11-3 and TRBJ2-2; 10 bases line up with TRBD1. Losses at the gene ends were 5 bases for V and 1 base for J; bases not matched to a gene: 10. The length of the CDR3 is 18 residues. Germline V gives CDR1 SGHNT, CDR2 YENEEA. The CDR3 DNA reads TGTGCCAGCAGCAAGGAGGGGACAGGGGTGATGAACACCGGGGAGCTGTTTTTT. Its translation is CASSKEGTGVMNTGELFF.

The genes are TRBV9 and TRBJ1-3, with unresolved D. Trimming removed 4 bases at V and 0 bases at J, with 14 bases between. The CDR3 runs 16 residues. CDR1 and CDR2 from the germline V gene are SGDLS and YYNGEE. This CDR3 is CASSPTWRNSGNTIYF. CDR3 sequence (DNA): TGTGCCAGCAGCCCAACCTGGAGGAACTCTGGAAACACCATATATTTT. Looking up the rest from reference TRBV9 and TRBJ1-3 gives the full variable domain: DSGVTQTPKHLITATGQRVTLRCSPRSGDLSVYWYQQSLDQGLQFLIQYYNGEERAKGNILERFSAQQFPDLHSELNLSSLELGDSALYFCASSPTWRNSGNTIYFGEGSWLTVV.

This clone was observed a handful of times. This rearrangement joins TRBV5-1 to TRBJ1-1, with 8 bases identical to TRBD1. V was clipped by 4 bases and J by 7 bases; unmatched bases: 6. CDR1 is SGHRS, CDR2 YFSETQ, per germline. CDR3 size: 13 residues. The DNA of the CDR3 is TGCGCCAGCAGCCTGGGGACAGGAGTTGAAGCTTTCTTT. Translating gives CASSLGTGVEAFF.

The V call is TRBV5-5, the J call TRBJ1-1, with a weak D call TRBD1 (5 bases). The V end lost 0 bases, the J end lost 5 bases, and 14 bases lay between the germline ends. CDR1 and CDR2 from the germline V gene are SGHKS and YYEKEE (reference sequence). The CDR3 is made up of 15 amino acids. DNA for the CDR3: TGTGCCAGCAGCTTGGGTCGCAGGGTAGATACTGAAGCTTTCTTT. Translation: CASSLGRRVDTEAFF.

The genes are TRBV5-1 and TRBJ1-1; D call uncertain. V lost 0 bases and J 0 bases, leaving 15 bases between the germline ends. The CDR3 runs to 17 residues. The V gene's germline CDR1 is SGHRS and CDR2 YFSETQ. The CDR3 region is CASSLADYGLVNTEAFF. As DNA, the CDR3 is TGCGCCAGCAGCTTGGCGGATTATGGACTGGTGAACACTGAAGCTTTCTTT. The full variable domain, completed using reference TRBV5-1 and TRBJ1-1, is KAGVTQTPRYLIKTRGQQVTLSCSPISGHRSVSWYQQTPGQGLQFLFEYFSETQRNKGNFPGRFSGRQFSNSRSEMNVSTLELGDSALYLCASSLADYGLVNTEAFFGQGTRLTVV.

The V and J genes are TRBV19 and TRBJ2-1; 10 positions agree with TRBD2. V lost 2 bases to trimming and J lost 7 bases; unmatched junction nucleotides: 5. The germline gives CDR1 LNHDA, CDR2 SQIVND (reference sequence). The CDR3 is 15 residues long. The CDR3 nucleotides read TGTGCCAGTAGTATACGTCCTAGCGGGAGTAATGAGCAGTTCTTC. Translated, it gives CASSIRPSGSNEQFF.